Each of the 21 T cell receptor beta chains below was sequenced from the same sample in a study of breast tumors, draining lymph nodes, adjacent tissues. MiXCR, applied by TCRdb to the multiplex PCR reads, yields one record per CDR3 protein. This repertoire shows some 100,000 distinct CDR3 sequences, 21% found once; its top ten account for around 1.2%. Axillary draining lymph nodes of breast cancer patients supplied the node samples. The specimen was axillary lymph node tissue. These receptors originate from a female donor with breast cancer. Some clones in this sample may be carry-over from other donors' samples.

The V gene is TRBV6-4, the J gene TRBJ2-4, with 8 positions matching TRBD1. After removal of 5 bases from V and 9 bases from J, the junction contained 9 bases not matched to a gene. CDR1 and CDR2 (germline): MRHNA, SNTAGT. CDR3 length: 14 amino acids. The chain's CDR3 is CASSLGQGAGIQYF. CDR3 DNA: TGTGCCAGCAGTTTAGGGCAGGGGGCTGGCATTCAGTACTTC.

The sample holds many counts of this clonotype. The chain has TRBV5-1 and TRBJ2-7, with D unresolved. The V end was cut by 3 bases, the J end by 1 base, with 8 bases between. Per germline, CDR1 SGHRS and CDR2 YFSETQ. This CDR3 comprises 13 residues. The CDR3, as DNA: TGCGCCAGCAGCTCACTGGGGTCCTACGAGCAGTACTTC. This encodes CASSSLGSYEQYF.

DNA for the CDR3: TGTGCCAGCAGAACACTTAACAGGGGGTTGAATTCACCCCTCCACTTT. It translates to CASRTLNRGLNSPLHF. V usage is TRBV6-6 and J usage is TRBJ1-6; 8 bases line up with TRBD1. The V and J ends lost 6 bases and 7 bases, in that order; junction bases with no gene match: 11. The CDR3 extends over 16 amino acids. CDR1 and CDR2 from the germline V gene are MNHNY and SVGAGI (reference sequence).

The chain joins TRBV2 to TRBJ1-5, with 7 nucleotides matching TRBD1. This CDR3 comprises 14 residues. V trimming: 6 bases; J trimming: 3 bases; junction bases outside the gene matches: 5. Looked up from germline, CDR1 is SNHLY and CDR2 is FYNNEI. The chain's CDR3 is CASSETGHNQPQHF. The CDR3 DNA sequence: TGTGCCAGCAGCGAGACAGGGCACAATCAGCCCCAGCATTTT.

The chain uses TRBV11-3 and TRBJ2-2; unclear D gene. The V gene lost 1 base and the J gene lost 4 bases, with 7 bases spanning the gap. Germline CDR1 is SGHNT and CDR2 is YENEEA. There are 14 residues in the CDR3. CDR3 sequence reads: CASSLGQATGELFF. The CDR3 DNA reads TGTGCCAGCAGCTTAGGACAAGCCACCGGGGAGCTGTTTTTT.

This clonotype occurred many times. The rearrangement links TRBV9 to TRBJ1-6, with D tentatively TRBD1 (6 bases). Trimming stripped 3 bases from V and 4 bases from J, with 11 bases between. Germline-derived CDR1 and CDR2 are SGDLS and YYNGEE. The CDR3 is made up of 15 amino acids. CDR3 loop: CASSGRGGYNSPLHF. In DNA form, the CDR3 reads TGTGCCAGCAGCGGCAGGGGTGGGTATAATTCACCCCTCCACTTT.

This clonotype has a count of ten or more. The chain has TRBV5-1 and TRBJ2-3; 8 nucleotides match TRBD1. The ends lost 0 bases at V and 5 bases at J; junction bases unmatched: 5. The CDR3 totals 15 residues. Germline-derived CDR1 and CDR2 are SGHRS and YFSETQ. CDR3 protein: CASSLAGQGVDTQYF. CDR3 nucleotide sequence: TGCGCCAGCAGCTTGGCCGGACAGGGCGTAGATACGCAGTATTTT.

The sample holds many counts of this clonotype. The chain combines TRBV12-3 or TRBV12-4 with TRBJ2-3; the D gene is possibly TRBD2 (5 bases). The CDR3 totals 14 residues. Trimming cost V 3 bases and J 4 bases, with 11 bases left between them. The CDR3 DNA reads TGTGCCAGCAGTTTTGGCGGGTCCCCAGATACGCAGTATTTT. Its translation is CASSFGGSPDTQYF.

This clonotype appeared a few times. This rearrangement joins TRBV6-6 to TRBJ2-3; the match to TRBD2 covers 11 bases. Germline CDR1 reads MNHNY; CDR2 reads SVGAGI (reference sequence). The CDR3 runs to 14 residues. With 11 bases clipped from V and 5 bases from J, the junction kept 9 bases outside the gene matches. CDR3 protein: CAGGTSGGGDTQYF. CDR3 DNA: TGTGCCGGCGGGACTAGCGGAGGAGGAGATACGCAGTATTTT.

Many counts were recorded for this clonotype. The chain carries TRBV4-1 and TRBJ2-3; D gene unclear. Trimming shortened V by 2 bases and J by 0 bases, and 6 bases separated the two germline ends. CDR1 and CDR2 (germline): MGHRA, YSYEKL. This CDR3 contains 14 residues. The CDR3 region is CASSQYASTDTQYF. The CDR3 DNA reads TGCGCCAGCAGCCAATACGCGAGCACAGATACGCAGTATTTT.

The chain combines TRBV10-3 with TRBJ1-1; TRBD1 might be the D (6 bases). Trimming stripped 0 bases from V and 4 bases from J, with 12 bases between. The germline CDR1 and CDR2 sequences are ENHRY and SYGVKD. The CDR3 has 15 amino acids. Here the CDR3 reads CAISESGQYVTEAFF. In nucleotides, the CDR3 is TGTGCCATCAGTGAGTCGGGACAATACGTCACTGAAGCTTTCTTT.

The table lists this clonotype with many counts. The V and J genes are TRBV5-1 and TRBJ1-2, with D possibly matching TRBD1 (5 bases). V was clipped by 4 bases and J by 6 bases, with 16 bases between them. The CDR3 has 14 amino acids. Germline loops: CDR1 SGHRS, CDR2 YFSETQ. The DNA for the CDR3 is TGCGCCAGCAGCACAGACCAGGGACCTGATGGCTACACCTTC. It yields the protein CASSTDQGPDGYTF.

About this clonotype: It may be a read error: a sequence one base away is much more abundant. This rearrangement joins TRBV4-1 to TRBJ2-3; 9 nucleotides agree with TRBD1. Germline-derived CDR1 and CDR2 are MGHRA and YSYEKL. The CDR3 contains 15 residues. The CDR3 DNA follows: TGCGCCAGCGGCCAACCGGGACAGGGATCAGATACGCAGTATTTT. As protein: CASGQPGQGSDTQYF.

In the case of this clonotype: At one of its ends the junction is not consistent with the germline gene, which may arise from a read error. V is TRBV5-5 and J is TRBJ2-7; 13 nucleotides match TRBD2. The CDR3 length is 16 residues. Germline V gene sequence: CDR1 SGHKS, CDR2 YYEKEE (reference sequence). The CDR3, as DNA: TGTGCCAGCAGACCGGGACTAGCGGGATTGGCCTACGAGCGGTACTTC. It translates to CASRPGLAGLAYERYF.

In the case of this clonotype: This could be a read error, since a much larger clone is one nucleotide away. DNA for the CDR3: TGTGCCAGCAGCTTAGTAGGGGGGGCGGGGAATGAGCAGTTCTTC. It codes for CASSLVGGAGNEQFF. This rearrangement joins TRBV11-3 to TRBJ2-1; TRBD2 is a possible D gene (7 bases). The V end was cut by 1 base, the J end by 7 bases, with 14 bases between. The CDR3 is 15 residues long. Germline CDR1 is SGHNT and CDR2 is YENEEA.

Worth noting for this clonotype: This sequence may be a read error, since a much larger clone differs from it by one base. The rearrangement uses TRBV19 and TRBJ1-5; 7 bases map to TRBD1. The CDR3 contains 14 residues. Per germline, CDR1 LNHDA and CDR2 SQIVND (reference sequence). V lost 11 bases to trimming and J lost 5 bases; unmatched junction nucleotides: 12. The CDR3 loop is CAGNLRGFDQPQHF. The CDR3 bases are TGTGCCGGTAACCTCAGGGGGTTCGATCAGCCCCAGCATTTT.

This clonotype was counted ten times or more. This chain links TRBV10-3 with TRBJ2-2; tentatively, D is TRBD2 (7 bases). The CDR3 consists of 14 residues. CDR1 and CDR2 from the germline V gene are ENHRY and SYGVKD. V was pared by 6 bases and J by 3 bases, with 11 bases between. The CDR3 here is CAISQGRDTGELFF. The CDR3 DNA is TGTGCCATCAGCCAGGGGAGGGACACCGGGGAGCTGTTTTTT.

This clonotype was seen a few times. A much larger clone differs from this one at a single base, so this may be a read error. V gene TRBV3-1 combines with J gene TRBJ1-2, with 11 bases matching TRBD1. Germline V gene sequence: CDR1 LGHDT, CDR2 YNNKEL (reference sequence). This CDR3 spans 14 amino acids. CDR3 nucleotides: TGTGCCAGCAGCATAAGGACAGGGGGCTATGGCTACGCCTTC. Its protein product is CASSIRTGGYGYAF.

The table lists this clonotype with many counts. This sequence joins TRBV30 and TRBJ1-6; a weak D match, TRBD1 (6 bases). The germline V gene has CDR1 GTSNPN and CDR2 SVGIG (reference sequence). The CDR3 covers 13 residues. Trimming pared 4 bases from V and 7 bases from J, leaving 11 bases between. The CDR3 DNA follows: TGTGCCTGGATGGTCGACAGGAATTCACCCCTCCACTTT. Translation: CAWMVDRNSPLHF.

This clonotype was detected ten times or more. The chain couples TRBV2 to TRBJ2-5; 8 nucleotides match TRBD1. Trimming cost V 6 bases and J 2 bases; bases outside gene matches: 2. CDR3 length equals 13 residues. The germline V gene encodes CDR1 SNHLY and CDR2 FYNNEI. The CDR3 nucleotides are TGTGCCAGCAGGACAGGGGCGCAAGAGACCCAGTACTTC. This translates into CASRTGAQETQYF.

The CDR3 here is CASSRRQGGLEQYF. As DNA, the CDR3 is TGTGCCAGCTCACGCAGACAGGGTGGGCTCGAGCAGTACTTC. The chain is built from TRBV18 and TRBJ2-7; 7 bases match TRBD1. Germline CDR1 and CDR2: KGHSH and LQKENI. Trimming took 4 bases from V and 6 from J; bases not matched to a gene: 9. The CDR3 extends over 14 amino acids. The whole variable domain, filled in from reference TRBV18 and TRBJ2-7, reads NAGVMQNPRHLVRRRGQEARLRCSPMKGHSHVYWYRQLPEEGLKFMVYLQKENIIDESGMPKERFSAEFPKEGPSILRIQQVVRGDSAAYFCASSRRQGGLEQYFGPGTRLTVT.